This TCR beta chain was retrieved from a study of beta chain features in type 1 diabetes. TCRB transcripts that were expressed got sequenced, as all of the isolated RNA had been reverse transcribed. Libraries were prepared by immunoSEQ multiplex PCR; TCRdb keeps only in-frame clonotypes and omits some of them. Of around 100,000 clones in the sample, approximately 30% were seen once. Study-level results: Type 1 diabetes patients showed a moderate but significant shortening of TCRB CDR3s in all four CD4+ subsets.

Sorted populations all exceeded 95% purity. Concerning this clone: As yet, its antigen is unknown.

The sequenced sample consisted of central memory CD4+ T cells from blood. This receptor was identified in a woman aged 18-29 years with type 1 diabetes.

The CDR3: CASSVAGGWNEKLFF. The CDR3 nucleotides are TGTGCCAGCAGCGTAGCTGGGGGGTGGAATGAAAAACTGTTTTTT. The chain recombines TRBV9 with TRBJ1-4; a possible D gene is TRBD1 (5 bases). Germline assignment: CDR1 SGDLS and CDR2 YYNGEE. The CDR3 length is 15 residues. V shed 0 bases and J shed 5 bases, with 11 bases lying between them.